What follows are 30 T cell receptor beta chains derived from one specimen sequenced in a study of T cell responses to AZD1222 COVID-19 vaccine. Assay used: immunoSEQ multiplex PCR; TCRdb lists only in-frame clones, some missing. Among approximately 130,000 clones listed, approximately 92% were seen once. Sequencing was performed on peripheral blood, taken on day 0 of AZD1222 vaccination. All receptors come from an adult in good health.

This chain uses TRBV9 with TRBJ1-1; TRBD1 might be the D (5 bases). Trimming left V 7 bases short and J 1 base short, with 5 bases between. From germline, CDR1 is SGDLS and CDR2 YYNGEE. The CDR3 contains 11 residues. CDR3 residues: CASGGNTEAFF. The CDR3 DNA is TGTGCCAGCGGGGGGAACACTGAAGCTTTCTTT.

CDR3 DNA sequence: TGTGCCAGCTCACCACAGACGTTCAATGAGCAGTTCTTC. Translating gives CASSPQTFNEQFF. This chain joins TRBV18 and TRBJ2-1; D remains ambiguous. CDR1 and CDR2 from the germline V gene are KGHSH and LQKENI. Trimming took off 1 base at V and 6 bases at J, with 7 bases between the two ends. This CDR3 comprises 13 residues.

The count of this clone is one. This chain links TRBV7-3 with TRBJ2-1, with 14 bases fitting TRBD2. Germline CDR1 SGHTA, CDR2 FQGTGA. There are 17 residues in the CDR3. The junction had 7 bases not matched to a gene; V was cut back by 2 bases and J by 7 bases. For the CDR3, the DNA is TGTGCCAGCAGCTTAGTAGGGACTAGCGGGAGCGGGAATGAGCAGTTCTTC. Amino acids: CASSLVGTSGSGNEQFF.

The chain uses TRBV28 and TRBJ1-2; D is possibly TRBD1 (6 bases). This CDR3 has 13 residues. Trimming shortened V by 10 bases and J by 4 bases, and 16 bases separated the two germline ends. Germline V CDR1 and CDR2: MDHEN, SYDVKM. The CDR3 bases are TGTGCCACCCTGATGGACAGTGGCTATGGCTACACCTTC. It specifies CATLMDSGYGYTF.

This chain uses TRBV4-2 with TRBJ1-6; D may be TRBD1 (6 bases). Trimming cost V 0 bases and J 10 bases, with 34 bases left between them. There are 22 residues in the CDR3. Germline V gives CDR1 LGHNA, CDR2 YNFKEQ. This chain's CDR3 is CASSQDPRNRAGSAVFRSPLHF. CDR3 in DNA: TGTGCCAGCAGCCAAGATCCTAGGAACAGGGCCGGATCAGCGGTGTTTCGGTCACCCCTCCACTTT.

The chain has TRBV6-1 and TRBJ2-5; TRBD2 matches at 7 bases. The CDR3 loop spans 13 amino acids. CDR1 and CDR2 (germline): MNHNS, SASEGT. The V and J ends lost 2 bases and 5 bases, in that order; junction bases with no gene match: 2. CDR3 in DNA: TGTGCCAGCAGTGAACAGGGAGGGGAGACCCAGTACTTC. Translation: CASSEQGGETQYF.

This chain uses TRBV28 with TRBJ2-2; 8 nucleotides align to TRBD1. The CDR3 is 16 residues long. The ends lost 5 bases at V and 7 bases at J; junction bases unmatched: 12. Germline lookup yields CDR1 MDHEN and CDR2 SYDVKM. CDR3 in amino acids: CASSPQTGTGFGELFF. The CDR3 DNA is TGTGCCAGCAGTCCCCAAACCGGGACAGGATTCGGGGAGCTGTTTTTT.

This clone was detected only once. The V and J genes are TRBV5-1 and TRBJ2-1; 9 nucleotides match TRBD2. CDR1 and CDR2 from the germline V gene are SGHRS and YFSETQ. V lost 4 bases and J lost 4; bases outside the gene matches: 6. CDR3 length: 15 residues. The CDR3 is CASSQREALYNEQFF. The CDR3 DNA is TGCGCCAGCAGCCAGCGGGAGGCCTTATACAATGAGCAGTTCTTC. Complete variable domain (other parts from reference TRBV5-1 and TRBJ2-1): KAGVTQTPRYLIKTRGQQVTLSCSPISGHRSVSWYQQTPGQGLQFLFEYFSETQRNKGNFPGRFSGRQFSNSRSEMNVSTLELGDSALYLCASSQREALYNEQFFGPGTRLTVL.

The chain recombines TRBV5-4 with TRBJ1-1; the match to TRBD1 covers 9 bases. V trimming: 3 bases; J trimming: 0 bases; junction bases outside the gene matches: 3. CDR3 length: 15 amino acids. CDR1 is SGHNT, CDR2 YYREEE, per germline (reference sequence). The CDR3 bases are TGTGCCAGCAGCTCGGACAGGGGTGTGAACACTGAAGCTTTCTTT. Amino acid sequence: CASSSDRGVNTEAFF.

CDR3 nucleotides: TGTGCCAGCAGTCCCCCCGGGGGTATTCAGCCCCAGCATTTT. Encoded protein: CASSPPGGIQPQHF. The chain couples TRBV6-5 to TRBJ1-5, with D tentatively TRBD1 (5 bases). The CDR3 is 14 amino acids. Germline CDR1 is MNHEY and CDR2 is SVGAGI. Trimming shortened V by 5 bases and J by 6 bases, and 14 bases separated the two germline ends.

The chain is built from TRBV5-1 and TRBJ1-2; D is undetermined. This CDR3 region has 13 residues. Between the trimmed V and J ends, which lost 0 bases and 8 bases, there was a span of 11 bases. In germline, CDR1 is SGHRS, CDR2 YFSETQ. Here the CDR3 DNA reads TGCGCCAGCAGCTTGGGCGGGCTACTAGGCTACACCTTC. Amino acid sequence: CASSLGGLLGYTF.

V is TRBV2 and J is TRBJ1-2; 9 bases align to TRBD1. Germline CDR1 is SNHLY and CDR2 is FYNNEI. The trim removed 0 bases at V and 5 bases at J, leaving 4 bases unmatched. The CDR3 runs 15 residues. CDR3 loop: CASSEAPGTGYGYTF. The CDR3 nucleotides read TGTGCCAGCAGTGAAGCTCCCGGGACAGGGTATGGCTACACCTTC.

The chain combines TRBV7-3 with TRBJ1-1, with 7 positions matching TRBD1. Trimming removed 0 bases from V and 8 bases from J; junction bases left unmatched: 3. Germline CDR1 and CDR2: SGHTA and FQGTGA. The CDR3 extends over 13 amino acids. The CDR3: CASSLTGGPEAFF. The CDR3 bases are TGTGCCAGCAGCTTAACAGGGGGCCCGGAAGCTTTCTTT.

In this sample, this clone turned up a few times. The rearrangement links TRBV6-1 to TRBJ2-3; 7 bases are a match to TRBD1. V was clipped by 3 bases and J by 13 bases; unmatched bases: 16. The CDR3 runs to 15 residues. Germline CDR1 is MNHNS and CDR2 is SASEGT. The CDR3: CASSESGTALFPEYF. CDR3 nucleotides: TGTGCCAGCAGTGAGTCCGGGACAGCCCTTTTTCCAGAGTATTTT.

This clone turned up a few times. The chain employs TRBV7-3 and TRBJ2-2; D gene uncertain. From germline, CDR1 is SGHTA and CDR2 FQGTGA. This CDR3 region has 14 residues. Trimming cost V 5 bases and J 1 base, with 8 bases left between them. The CDR3 DNA sequence: TGTGCCAGCAGCCCTATGGGGAACACCGGGGAGCTGTTTTTT. Encoded protein: CASSPMGNTGELFF. The entire variable domain, with the rest obtained from reference TRBV7-3 and TRBJ2-2, is as follows: GAGVSQTPSNKVTEKGKYVELRCDPISGHTALYWYRQSLGQGPEFLIYFQGTGAADDSGLPNDRFFAVRPEGSVSTLKIQRTERGDSAVYLCASSPMGNTGELFFGEGSRLTVL.

This chain links TRBV7-2 with TRBJ2-3; D is uncertain. The V end lost 5 bases, the J end lost 3 bases, and 12 bases lay between the germline ends. Germline CDR1 and CDR2: SGHTA and FQGNSA. The CDR3 has 14 residues. The DNA of the CDR3 is TGTGCCAGCAGCGGGTTTTCGGGTACAGATACGCAGTATTTT. Its translation: CASSGFSGTDTQYF.

This chain joins TRBV28 and TRBJ1-5; D is uncertain. Germline V gene lookup returns CDR1 MDHEN and CDR2 SYDVKM. Trimming removed 5 bases from V and 5 bases from J, with 13 bases in between. This CDR3 is 14 amino acids long. The CDR3 is CASSLPLGHQPQHF. The CDR3 DNA sequence: TGTGCCAGCAGTCTTCCCCTAGGACATCAGCCCCAGCATTTT.

The chain uses TRBV5-1 and TRBJ2-2; 10 nucleotides match TRBD1. J was trimmed by 3 bases and V by 1 base; bases with no gene match: 15. CDR1 and CDR2 from the germline V gene are SGHRS and YFSETQ. There are 20 residues in the CDR3. The CDR3 sequence: CASSLLPGQGLHMDTGELFF. The CDR3 DNA reads as TGCGCCAGCAGCTTGTTGCCGGGACAGGGGTTGCATATGGACACCGGGGAGCTGTTTTTT.

The chain is built from TRBV2 and TRBJ1-6; no clear D gene. Germline-derived CDR1 and CDR2 are SNHLY and FYNNEI. The CDR3 has 14 amino acids. V was cut by 1 base and J by 5 bases, with 6 bases left in between. The DNA of the CDR3 is TGTGCCAGCAGTGAAGAGCTAAATAATTCACCCCTCCACTTT. As protein: CASSEELNNSPLHF.

In its sample, this clone was seen once. The V gene is TRBV6-5, the J gene TRBJ1-2; no firm D call. The germline V and J ends were trimmed by 0 bases and 4 bases, with 12 bases remaining between them. The V gene's germline CDR1 is MNHEY and CDR2 SVGAGI. The CDR3 spans 15 residues. This chain's CDR3 is CASSYSKGFGYGYTF. CDR3 sequence (DNA): TGTGCCAGCAGTTACTCGAAGGGCTTCGGCTATGGCTACACCTTC.

This chain uses TRBV5-1 with TRBJ2-1, with TRBD1 matching over 12 bases. There are 15 residues in the CDR3. CDR1 is SGHRS, CDR2 YFSETQ, per germline. V gave up 5 bases and J gave up 7 bases; unmatched junction bases: 7. The CDR3: CASRRGQGARNEQFF. In nucleotides, the CDR3 is TGCGCCAGCAGGAGGGGACAGGGGGCGCGGAATGAGCAGTTCTTC.

The V call is TRBV3-1 (or the pseudogene TRBV3-2), the J call TRBJ1-6; D is unresolved. Germline V gives CDR1 LGHDT, CDR2 YNNKEL (reference sequence). The CDR3 consists of 14 residues. The V and J ends lost 6 bases and 9 bases respectively, with 15 bases between them. The CDR3 DNA sequence: TGTGCCAGCAGTCCTATGTCTACGGTTTCACCCCTCCACTTT. Its translation is CASSPMSTVSPLHF.

V is TRBV7-3 and J is TRBJ1-1; perhaps TRBD1 as D (6 bases). In germline, CDR1 is SGHTA, CDR2 FQGTGA. V was clipped by 5 bases and J by 1 base, with 8 bases between them. The CDR3 contains 13 residues. The chain's CDR3 is CASSVTGNTEAFF. The CDR3 DNA reads as TGTGCCAGCAGCGTGACAGGGAACACTGAAGCTTTCTTT.

The gene calls are TRBV18 and TRBJ2-1; possible D gene TRBD2, 6 bases. The germline V gene encodes CDR1 KGHSH and CDR2 LQKENI. This CDR3 is built from 17 residues. Trimming took 2 bases from V and 0 from J, leaving 14 bases between them. CDR3 DNA: TGTGCCAGCTCACCAGGGGTGTTCGGGAGCTCCTACAATGAGCAGTTCTTC. It codes for CASSPGVFGSSYNEQFF.

The V and J genes are TRBV7-3 and TRBJ2-2, with 9 bases lining up with TRBD2. V shed 4 bases, J shed 4 bases, and the junction held 4 bases outside the gene matches. Germline V gene data show CDR1 as SGHTA and CDR2 as FQGTGA. The CDR3 has 15 residues. The CDR3 loop reads CASSSYSGSTGELFF. In nucleotides, the CDR3 is TGTGCCAGCAGCTCCTATAGCGGGAGCACCGGGGAGCTGTTTTTT.

V usage is TRBV5-6 and J usage is TRBJ1-1; D gene unclear. The germline V gene encodes CDR1 SGHDT and CDR2 YYEEEE. V lost 1 base and J 2 bases, leaving 18 bases between the germline ends. The CDR3 is made up of 17 amino acids. In nucleotides, the CDR3 is TGTGCCAGCAGCTTGTGGGGTAGGAGATCCTCTAACACTGAAGCTTTCTTT. Amino acids: CASSLWGRRSSNTEAFF.

V usage is TRBV18 and J usage is TRBJ1-6; D is possibly TRBD1 (6 bases). Germline lookup yields CDR1 KGHSH and CDR2 LQKENI. The CDR3 spans 13 residues. Trimming removed 6 bases at V and 7 bases at J, with 10 bases between. The CDR3, as DNA: TGTGCCAGCTCCCTGGACAGCAATTCACCCCTCCACTTT. Translating it yields CASSLDSNSPLHF.

The chain recombines TRBV28 with TRBJ1-1, with 7 bases lining up with TRBD1. The V segment lost 6 bases and the J segment 10 bases; nucleotides outside the gene matches: 8. Germline CDR1 reads MDHEN; CDR2 reads SYDVKM. This CDR3 has 12 amino acids. CDR3 residues: CASSEKGASAFF. DNA for the CDR3: TGTGCCAGCAGCGAAAAGGGGGCGTCAGCTTTCTTT.

The chain carries TRBV27 and TRBJ2-7; tentatively, D is TRBD2 (6 bases). The V and J ends lost 5 bases and 3 bases respectively, with 14 bases between them. The CDR3 runs to 14 residues. Per germline, CDR1 MNHEY and CDR2 SMNVEV (reference sequence). CDR3 coding DNA: TGTGCCAGCAGTATTAGCGGCATCAACTACGAGCAGTACTTC. It yields the protein CASSISGINYEQYF.

The chain carries TRBV2 and TRBJ1-1, with unresolved D. V lost 7 bases to trimming and J lost 3 bases, with 9 bases between them. CDR1 and CDR2 from the germline V gene are SNHLY and FYNNEI. This CDR3 contains 12 residues. CDR3 amino acids: CASTPGDTEAFF. DNA of the CDR3: TGTGCCAGCACCCCCGGGGACACTGAAGCTTTCTTT.